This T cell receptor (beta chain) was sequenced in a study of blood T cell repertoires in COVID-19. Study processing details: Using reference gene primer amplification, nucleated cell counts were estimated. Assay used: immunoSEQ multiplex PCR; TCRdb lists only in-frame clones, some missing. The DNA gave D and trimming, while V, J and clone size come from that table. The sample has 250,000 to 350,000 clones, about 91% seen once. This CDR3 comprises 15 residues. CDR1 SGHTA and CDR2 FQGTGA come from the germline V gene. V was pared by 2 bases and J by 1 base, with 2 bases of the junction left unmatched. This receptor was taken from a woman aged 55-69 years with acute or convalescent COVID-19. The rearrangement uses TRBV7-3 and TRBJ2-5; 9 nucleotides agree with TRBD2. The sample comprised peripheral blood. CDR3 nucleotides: TGTGCCAGCAGCTTAGCTAGCGGGATCCAAGAGACCCAGTACTTC. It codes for CASSLASGIQETQYF.